Presented here are 4 T cell receptor beta chains from one specimen sequenced in a study of T cells in Graves' hyperthyroidism and ophthalmopathy. There were TCR beta CDR3 regions amplified from RNA transcripts. Primed by the HTBI set, a first-round RT-PCR was run on the TCR CDR3. TCRdb called the multiplex PCR reads again in MiXCR, with one record for every CDR3 protein. The repertoire holds some 800,000 distinct CDR3 sequences, with about 38% as singletons. Sequenced material: blood. These receptors originate from a man between 18 and 35 years old with Graves' hyperthyroidism.

In its sample, this clonotype was seen many times. Written as DNA, the CDR3 is TGTGCCATCAGTGTGTCTACCTACGAGCAGTACTTC. This gives the protein CAISVSTYEQYF. This chain uses TRBV10-3 with TRBJ2-7, with no clear D. The CDR3 spans 12 residues. V lost 4 bases and J 2 bases, leaving 6 bases between the germline ends. Germline CDR1 reads ENHRY; CDR2 reads SYGVKD.

This clonotype was observed at least ten times. The chain uses TRBV11-2 and TRBJ2-7; 12 bases are shared with TRBD1. CDR1 is SGHAT and CDR2 is FQNNGV in the germline V gene. V lost 0 bases and J lost 7; bases outside the gene matches: 7. There are 16 residues in the CDR3. CDR3 in DNA: TGTGCCAGCAGCTTAGAGCCGGGACAGGGGGCAGGGGAGCAGTACTTC. Protein product: CASSLEPGQGAGEQYF.

There are many counts of this clonotype. This chain's CDR3 is CAISESAGDEQYF. Here the CDR3 DNA reads TGTGCCATCAGTGAGTCTGCAGGGGACGAGCAGTACTTC. The chain carries TRBV10-3 and TRBJ2-7; the D gene is possibly TRBD1 (6 bases). Germline V gene sequence: CDR1 ENHRY, CDR2 SYGVKD. V dropped 0 bases and J dropped 5 bases, with 8 bases sitting between them. The CDR3 covers 13 residues.

The gene calls are TRBV10-1 and TRBJ2-7, with TRBD2 matching over 7 bases. The CDR3 sequence is 12 residues long. V dropped 10 bases and J dropped 5; count of bases not matched to a gene: 8. The germline CDR1 and CDR2 sequences are WNHNN and SYGVQD (reference sequence). CDR3 amino acids: CATSPSGDEQYF. As DNA, the CDR3 is TGCGCCACCTCCCCAAGCGGGGACGAGCAGTACTTC.